This T cell receptor beta chain was found in a study of regulatory T cells in long-lasting Graves disease. V was trimmed by 5 bases and J by 3 bases, leaving 11 bases between them. Germline values: CDR1 MNHEY, CDR2 SVGAGI. This CDR3 region has 13 residues. iRepertoire HTBI primers and Arm-PCR of CDR3 regions built TCR beta libraries. TCRdb ran MiXCR on the multiplex PCR reads and lists one entry per CDR3 protein. The sample records 350,000 to 450,000 distinct CDR3 sequences, less than 25% being singletons. Details on this clonotype: A single base separates this from a much larger clone, so it may be a read error.

Time point noted: persistent/refractory GD, antithyroid drugs over 5 years with positive TRAb. PBMCs provided the RNA from which the TCR library was made. The gene calls are TRBV6-5 and TRBJ2-7; D is unresolved. The receptor comes from a female donor with Graves disease. The starting material was peripheral blood mononuclear cells (PBMCs), obtained when the disease was refractory, from a patient treated with antithyroid drugs. The CDR3 loop reads CASSAGPVYEQYF. CDR3 coding DNA: TGTGCCAGCAGTGCCGGGCCGGTCTACGAGCAGTACTTC.